The clone carrying this T cell receptor beta chain is a singleton in its sample. Germline CDR1 KGHSH, CDR2 LQKENI. The CDR3 loop spans 16 amino acids. V lost 5 bases to trimming and J lost 6 bases, with 20 bases between them. Profiling relied on immunoSEQ multiplex PCR, and the TCRdb table lists in-frame clones only, not all of them. The sample carries approximately 120,000 clones, roughly 72% recorded once. The sample comes from a study of blood T cell repertoires in COVID-19. This clonotype was sampled from a human donor in a cohort sampled during active COVID-19. The chain is built from TRBV18 and TRBJ2-1; a possible D gene is TRBD2 (6 bases). The sample was peripheral blood. CDR3 sequence (DNA): TGTGCCAGCTCATTCATGGGACTCGCTACCATCAATGAGCAGTTCTTC. Translation: CASSFMGLATINEQFF.